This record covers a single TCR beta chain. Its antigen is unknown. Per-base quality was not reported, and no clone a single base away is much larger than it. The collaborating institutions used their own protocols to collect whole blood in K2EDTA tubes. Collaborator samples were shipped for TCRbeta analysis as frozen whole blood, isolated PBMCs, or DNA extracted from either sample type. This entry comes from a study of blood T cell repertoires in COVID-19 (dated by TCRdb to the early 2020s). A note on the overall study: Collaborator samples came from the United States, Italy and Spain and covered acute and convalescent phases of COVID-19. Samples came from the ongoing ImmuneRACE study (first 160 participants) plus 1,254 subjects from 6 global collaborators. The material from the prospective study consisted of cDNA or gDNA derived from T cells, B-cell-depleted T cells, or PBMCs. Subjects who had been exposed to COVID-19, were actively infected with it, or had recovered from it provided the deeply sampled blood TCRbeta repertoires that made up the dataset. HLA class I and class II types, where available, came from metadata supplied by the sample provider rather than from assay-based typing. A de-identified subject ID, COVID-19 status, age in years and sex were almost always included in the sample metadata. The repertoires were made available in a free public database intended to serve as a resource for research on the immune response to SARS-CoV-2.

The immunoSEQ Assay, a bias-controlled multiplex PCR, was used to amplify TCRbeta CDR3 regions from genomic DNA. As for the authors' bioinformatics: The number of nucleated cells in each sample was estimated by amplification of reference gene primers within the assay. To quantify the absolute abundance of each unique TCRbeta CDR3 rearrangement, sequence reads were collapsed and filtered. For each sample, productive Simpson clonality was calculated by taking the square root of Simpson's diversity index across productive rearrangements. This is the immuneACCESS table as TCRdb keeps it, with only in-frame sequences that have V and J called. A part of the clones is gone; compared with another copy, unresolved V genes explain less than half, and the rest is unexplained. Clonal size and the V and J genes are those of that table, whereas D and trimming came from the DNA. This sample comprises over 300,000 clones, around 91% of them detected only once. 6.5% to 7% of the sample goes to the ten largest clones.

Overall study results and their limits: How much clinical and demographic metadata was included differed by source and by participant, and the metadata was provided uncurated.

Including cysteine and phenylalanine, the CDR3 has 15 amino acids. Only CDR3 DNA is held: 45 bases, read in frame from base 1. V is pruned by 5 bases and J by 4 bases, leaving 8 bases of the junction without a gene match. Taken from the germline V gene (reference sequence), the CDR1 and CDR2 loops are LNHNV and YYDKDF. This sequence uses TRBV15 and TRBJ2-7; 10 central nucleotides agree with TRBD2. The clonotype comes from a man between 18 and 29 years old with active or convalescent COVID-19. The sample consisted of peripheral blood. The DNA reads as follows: TGTGCCACCAGCCAGCAGCAGCGGGGGGGTTACGAGCAGTACTTC. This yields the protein CATSQQQRGGYEQYF.